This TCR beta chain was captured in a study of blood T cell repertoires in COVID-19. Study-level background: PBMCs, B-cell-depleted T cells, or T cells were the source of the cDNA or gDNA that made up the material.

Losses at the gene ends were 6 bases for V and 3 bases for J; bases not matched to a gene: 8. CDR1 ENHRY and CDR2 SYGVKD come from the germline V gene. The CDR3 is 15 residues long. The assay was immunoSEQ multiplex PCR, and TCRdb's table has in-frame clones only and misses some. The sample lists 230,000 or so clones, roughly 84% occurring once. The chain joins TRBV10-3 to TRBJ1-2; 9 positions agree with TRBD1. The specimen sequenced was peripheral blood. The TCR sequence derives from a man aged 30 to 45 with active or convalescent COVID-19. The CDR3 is CAISTGGFRDYGYTF. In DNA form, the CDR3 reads TGTGCCATCAGCACAGGGGGCTTCAGGGACTATGGCTACACCTTC.